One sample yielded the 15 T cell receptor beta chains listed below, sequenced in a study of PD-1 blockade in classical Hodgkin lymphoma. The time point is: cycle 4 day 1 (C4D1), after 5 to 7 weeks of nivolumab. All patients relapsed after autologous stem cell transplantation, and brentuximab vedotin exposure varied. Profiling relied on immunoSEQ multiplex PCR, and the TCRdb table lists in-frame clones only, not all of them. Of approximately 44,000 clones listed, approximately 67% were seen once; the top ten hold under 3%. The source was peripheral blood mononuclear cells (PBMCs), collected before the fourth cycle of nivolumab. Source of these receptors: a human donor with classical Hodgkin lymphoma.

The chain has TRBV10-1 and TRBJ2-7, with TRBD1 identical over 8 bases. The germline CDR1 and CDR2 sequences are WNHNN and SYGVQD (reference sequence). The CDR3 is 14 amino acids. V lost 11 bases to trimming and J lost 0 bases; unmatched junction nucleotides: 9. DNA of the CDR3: TGCGCCGCGAGAGGACAGGGAGGCTCCTACGAGCAGTACTTC. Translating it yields CAARGQGGSYEQYF.

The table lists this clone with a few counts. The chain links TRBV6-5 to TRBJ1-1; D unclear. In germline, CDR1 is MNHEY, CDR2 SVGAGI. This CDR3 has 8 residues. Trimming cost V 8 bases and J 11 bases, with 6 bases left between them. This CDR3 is CASYGAFF. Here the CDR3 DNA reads TGTGCCAGCTATGGTGCTTTCTTT.

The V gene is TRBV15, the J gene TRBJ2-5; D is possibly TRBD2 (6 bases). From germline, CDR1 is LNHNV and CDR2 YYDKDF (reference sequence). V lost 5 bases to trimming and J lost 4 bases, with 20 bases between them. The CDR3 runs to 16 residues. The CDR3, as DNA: TGTGCCACCAGCCCGATTAGGAGGGGAGGAGGAGAGACCCAGTACTTC. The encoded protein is CATSPIRRGGGETQYF.

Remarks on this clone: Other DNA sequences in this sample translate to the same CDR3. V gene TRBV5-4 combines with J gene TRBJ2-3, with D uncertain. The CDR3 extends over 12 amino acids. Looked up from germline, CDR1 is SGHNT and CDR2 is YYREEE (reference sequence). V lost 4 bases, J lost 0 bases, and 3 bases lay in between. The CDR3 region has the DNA TGTGCCAGCAGCCTAAGCACAGATACGCAGTATTTT. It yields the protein CASSLSTDTQYF.

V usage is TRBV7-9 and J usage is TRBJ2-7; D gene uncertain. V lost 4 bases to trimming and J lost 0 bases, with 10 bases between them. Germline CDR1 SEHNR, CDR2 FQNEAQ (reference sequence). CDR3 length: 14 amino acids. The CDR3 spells CASSWPQSSYEQYF. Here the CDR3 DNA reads TGTGCCAGCAGCTGGCCCCAGAGCTCCTACGAGCAGTACTTC. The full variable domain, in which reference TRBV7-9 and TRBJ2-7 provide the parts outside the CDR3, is DTGVSQNPRHKITKRGQNVTFRCDPISEHNRLYWYRQTLGQGPEFLTYFQNEAQLEKSRLLSDRFSAERPKGSFSTLEIQRTEQGDSAMYLCASSWPQSSYEQYFGPGTRLTVT.

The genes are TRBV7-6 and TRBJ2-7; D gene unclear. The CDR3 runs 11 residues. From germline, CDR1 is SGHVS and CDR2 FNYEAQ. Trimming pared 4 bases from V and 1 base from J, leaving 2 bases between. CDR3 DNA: TGTGCCAGCAGCTGGTCCTACGAGCAGTACTTC. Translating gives CASSWSYEQYF.

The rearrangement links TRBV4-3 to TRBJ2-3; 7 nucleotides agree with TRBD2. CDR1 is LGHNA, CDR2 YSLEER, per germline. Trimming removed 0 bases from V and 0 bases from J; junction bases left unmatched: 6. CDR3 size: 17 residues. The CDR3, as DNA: TGCGCCAGCAGCCAAGATTCCGCGGGGGTTAGCACAGATACGCAGTATTTT. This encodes CASSQDSAGVSTDTQYF.

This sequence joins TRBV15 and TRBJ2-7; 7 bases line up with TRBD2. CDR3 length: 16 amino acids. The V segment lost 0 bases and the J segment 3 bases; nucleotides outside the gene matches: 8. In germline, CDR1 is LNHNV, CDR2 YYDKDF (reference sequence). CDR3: CATSRDSASGIYEQYF. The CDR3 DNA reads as TGTGCCACCAGCAGAGATAGCGCTAGCGGCATCTACGAGCAGTACTTC.

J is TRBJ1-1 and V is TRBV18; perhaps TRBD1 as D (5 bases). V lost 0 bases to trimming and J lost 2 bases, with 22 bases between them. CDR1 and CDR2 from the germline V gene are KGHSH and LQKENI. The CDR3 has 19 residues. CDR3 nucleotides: TGTGCCAGCTCACCACCTGCGAAAAGGGTGGGGACCATCAACACTGAAGCTTTCTTT. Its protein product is CASSPPAKRVGTINTEAFF.

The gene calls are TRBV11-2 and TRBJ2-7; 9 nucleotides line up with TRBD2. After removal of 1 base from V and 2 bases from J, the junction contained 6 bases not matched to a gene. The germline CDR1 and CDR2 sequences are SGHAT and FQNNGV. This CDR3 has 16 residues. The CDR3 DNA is TGTGCCAGCAGCTTAGCTTTAGCGGGGGACCCCTACGAGCAGTACTTC. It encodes CASSLALAGDPYEQYF.

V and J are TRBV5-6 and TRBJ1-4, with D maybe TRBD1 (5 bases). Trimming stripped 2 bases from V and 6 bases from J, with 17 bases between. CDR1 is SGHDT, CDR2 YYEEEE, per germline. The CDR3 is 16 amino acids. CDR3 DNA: TGTGCCAGCAGCTTAAATGAGGGATGGGGCGATGAAAAACTGTTTTTT. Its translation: CASSLNEGWGDEKLFF.

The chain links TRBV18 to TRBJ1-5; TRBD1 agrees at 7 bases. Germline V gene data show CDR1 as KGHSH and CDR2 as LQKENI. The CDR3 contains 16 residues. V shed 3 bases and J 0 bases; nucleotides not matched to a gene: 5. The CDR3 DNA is TGTGCCAGCTCACCCTACAGGGGAAATAGCAATCAGCCCCAGCATTTT. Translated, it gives CASSPYRGNSNQPQHF.

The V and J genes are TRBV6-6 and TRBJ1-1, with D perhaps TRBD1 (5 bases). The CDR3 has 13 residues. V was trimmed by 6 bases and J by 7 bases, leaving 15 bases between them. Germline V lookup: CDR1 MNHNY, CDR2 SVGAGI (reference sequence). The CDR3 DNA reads TGTGCCAGCAGGTCCACCGGGACCGTTGAAGCTTTCTTT. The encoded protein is CASRSTGTVEAFF.

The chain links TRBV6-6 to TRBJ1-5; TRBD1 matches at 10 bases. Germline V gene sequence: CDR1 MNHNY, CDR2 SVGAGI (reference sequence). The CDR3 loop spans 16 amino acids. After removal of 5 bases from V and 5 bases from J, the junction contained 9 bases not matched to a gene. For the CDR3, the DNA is TGTGCCAGCAGTGCGAGGACAGGGGGAGATGATCAGCCCCAGCATTTT. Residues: CASSARTGGDDQPQHF.

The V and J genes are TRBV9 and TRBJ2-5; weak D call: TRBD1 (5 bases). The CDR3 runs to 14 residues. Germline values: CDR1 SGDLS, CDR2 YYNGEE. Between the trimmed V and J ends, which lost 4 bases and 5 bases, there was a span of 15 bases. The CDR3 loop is CASSPDSVQETQYF. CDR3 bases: TGTGCCAGCAGCCCAGACAGCGTTCAGGAGACCCAGTACTTC.